This is a list of T cell receptor beta chains from one sample in a study of T-cell memory formation after mild COVID-19. Each CDR3 protein is one row after TCRdb ran MiXCR on the 5' RACE reads. The data show about 250,000 distinct CDR3 sequences, roughly 18% seen once. The sample taken for sequencing was PBMCs or a T cell subset sorted from them (not recorded which). The source of these receptors is a man aged 18 to 29 who had mild COVID-19 (a few samples of this study predate the infection). Cell type and time point are not known. Each CDR3 is given with its conserved first and last residue. A D gene is named only where the DNA matches it firmly. Size is stated for part of the rows, as once, few or many counts, or as a class when the clone is expanded.

NA	TRBJ1-3	TRBV20-1	NA	TGCAGTGCTAGAGACACGGGGCGTGGAAACACCATATATTTT	CSARDTGRGNTIYF
few	TRBJ2-2	TRBV25-1	TRBD1	TGTGCCAGCAGTATTGGGCGACAGGGGGTTAGATCGTACACCGGGGAGCTGTTTTTT	CASSIGRQGVRSYTGELFF
NA	TRBJ2-1	TRBV7-4	TRBD2	TGTGCCAGCAGCTCCCCAAGCGGGGCCGTTTACAATGAGCAGTTCTTC	CASSSPSGAVYNEQFF
few	TRBJ2-3	TRBV12-3/TRBV12-4	NA	TGTGCCAGCAGTTTGGTACACCCCCGAGATACGCAGTATTTT	CASSLVHPRDTQYF
NA	TRBJ1-4	TRBV15	TRBD1	TGTGCCACCAGCAGAGAGAGGGGGCTGGCCCGAGAAAAACTGTTTTTT	CATSRERGLAREKLFF
NA	TRBJ2-3	TRBV28	TRBD2	TGTGCCAGCAGCGGCGGGGGTGGAGATACGCAGTATTTT	CASSGGGGDTQYF
NA	TRBJ1-1	TRBV7-6	NA	TGTGCCAGCAGCTTAGATGCCAGAGGGAACACTGAAGCTTTCTTT	CASSLDARGNTEAFF
few	TRBJ2-3	TRBV2	TRBD2	TGTGCCAGCAGTGAGTACGGGGAGGGTTCCCCCACAGATACGCAGTATTTT	CASSEYGEGSPTDTQYF
NA	TRBJ1-3	TRBV19	NA	TGTGCCAGTAGGCAGTTTCACACCATATATTTT	CASRQFHTIYF
many	TRBJ2-3	TRBV11-2	NA	TGTGCCAGCAGCTTAGGATCTCTCCGGGGCACAGATACGCAGTATTTT	CASSLGSLRGTDTQYF
NA	TRBJ1-1	TRBV7-2	NA	TGTGCCAGCAGCTCTGCCTGGACTGAAGCTTTCTTT	CASSSAWTEAFF
few	TRBJ2-1	TRBV5-6	TRBD2	TGTGCCAGCAGCCTTAGCGGGGTTTTACGTTATGAGCAGTTCTTC	CASSLSGVLRYEQFF
few	TRBJ1-3	TRBV12-3/TRBV12-4	NA	TGTGCCAGCACCACCGGCAACTCTGGAAACACCATATATTTT	CASTTGNSGNTIYF
NA	TRBJ2-3	TRBV6-5	TRBD1	TGTGCCAGCAGTTCATCGGGACAGGGCCCAGATACGCAGTATTTT	CASSSSGQGPDTQYF
NA	TRBJ2-7	TRBV27	NA	TGTGCCAGCAGCTGGGGGCCGTCCTACGAGCAGTACTTC	CASSWGPSYEQYF
few	TRBJ2-7	TRBV3-1	TRBD2	TGTGCCAGCAGCCAAGATTTTCGGCTAGCGGGGGGCTCCTACGAGCAGTACTTC	CASSQDFRLAGGSYEQYF
many	TRBJ1-2	TRBV7-2	NA	TGTGCCAGCAGCCCCCGGACAGTGCGCTATGGCTACACCTTC	CASSPRTVRYGYTF
NA	TRBJ2-1	TRBV3-1	NA	TGTGCCAGCAGCCAAACTAGGTGGGCCAATGAGCAGTTCTTC	CASSQTRWANEQFF
few	TRBJ2-5	TRBV7-7	TRBD1	TGTGCCAGCAGCTCCCCGACAGGGGGCCAAGAGACCCAGTACTTC	CASSSPTGGQETQYF
few	TRBJ1-5	TRBV7-8	NA	TGTGCCAGCAGCTTATTGAGACAGTTCAATCAGCCCCAGCATTTT	CASSLLRQFNQPQHF
NA	TRBJ1-6	TRBV7-6	NA	TGTGCCAGCAGCTTAGCAAGGGTGAATTCACCCCTCCACTTT	CASSLARVNSPLHF
few	TRBJ2-1	TRBV9	NA	TGTGCCAGCAGCGCGACCGGGACAAGCTATGAGCAGTTCTTC	CASSATGTSYEQFF